Listed below are T cell receptor beta chains from one sample, sequenced in a study of CD8 T cells in ankylosing spondylitis. A single record per CDR3 protein comes from TCRdb applying MiXCR to the 5' RACE reads. The sample lists about 140,000 distinct CDR3 sequences; about 7.3% were seen once. Sequenced: blood, either unsorted or a sorted T cell fraction (not recorded which). These receptors originate from a female donor with ankylosing spondylitis or in good health (not recorded which). Both conserved end residues are part of each CDR3. The order of the fields is J gene, clone size, D gene, V gene, CDR3 DNA, CDR3 protein. D genes are given only for firm matches. The size field is filled for only some rows; it gives once, few, many or a size class.

>TRBJ1-4|many|-|TRBV6-1
TGTGCCAGCAGTGAACCCGCGGATTCAACTAATGAAAAACTGTTTTTT
CASSEPADSTNEKLFF
>TRBJ1-1|-|-|TRBV11-2
TGTGCCAGCTCTCAAAAGGGGGGCCTTATGAACACTGAAGCTTTCTTT
CASSQKGGLMNTEAFF
>TRBJ2-1|many|TRBD1|TRBV12-3/TRBV12-4
TGTGCCAGCAGGGTTCAAGCAGGGGGCCTAAATGAGCAGTTCTTC
CASRVQAGGLNEQFF
>TRBJ2-5|many|-|TRBV18
TGTGCCAGCTCACTTAACACAGAGACCCAGTACTTC
CASSLNTETQYF
>TRBJ1-5|many|TRBD1|TRBV6-2/TRBV6-3
TGTGCCAGCAGGGGACAGGCCCATCAGCCCCAGCATTTT
CASRGQAHQPQHF
>TRBJ1-1|many|-|TRBV3-1
TGTGCCAGCAGCCGTGGTAGGGACGCTGAAGCTTTCTTT
CASSRGRDAEAFF
>TRBJ1-4|few|TRBD1|TRBV7-2
TGTGCCAGCAGCCGCCCGGGACAGGGGGTTGGTAATGAAAAACTGTTTTTT
CASSRPGQGVGNEKLFF
>TRBJ2-1|many|-|TRBV7-6
TGTGCCAGCAGCTTAGCCAGGGCCAATGAGCAGTTCTTC
CASSLARANEQFF
>TRBJ1-4|many|-|TRBV28
TGTGCCAGCAGTTCCTCAGGTGCAACTAATGAAAAACTGTTTTTT
CASSSSGATNEKLFF
>TRBJ2-1|once|-|TRBV29-1
TGCAGCGTTGTCAGAGTTAACAATGAGCAGTTCTTC
CSVVRVNNEQFF
>TRBJ1-2|many|-|TRBV7-9
TGTGCCAGCAGCTCCTCACCATATGGCTACACCTTC
CASSSSPYGYTF
>TRBJ1-1|many|-|TRBV7-9
TGTGCCAGCAGCTTAGAGGGAAACACTGAAGCTTTCTTT
CASSLEGNTEAFF
>TRBJ2-3|many|TRBD2|TRBV9
TGTGCCAGCAGCGTGTCCAGCGGGGGACCCGGGATCACAGATACGCAGTATTTT
CASSVSSGGPGITDTQYF
>TRBJ1-2|many|-|TRBV7-2
TGTGCCAGCAGCTCCCCGGGGGCCTATGGCTACACCTTC
CASSSPGAYGYTF
>TRBJ1-1|many|TRBD1|TRBV5-1
TGCGCCAGCAGCCCCGGACAGGGTAAAGGTGAAGCTTTCTTT
CASSPGQGKGEAFF
>TRBJ2-7|many|TRBD1|TRBV28
TGTGCCAGCAAGGAACCGGGACAGGGGTACGAGCAGTACTTC
CASKEPGQGYEQYF
>TRBJ2-3|-|TRBD2|TRBV9
TGTGCCAGCAGCGTCGGCGGGGGGGGCGAGGCAGATACGCAGTATTTT
CASSVGGGGEADTQYF
>TRBJ2-5|many|-|TRBV6-5
TGTGCCAGCAGTTACTTCACAGGGTACCAAGAGACCCAGTACTTC
CASSYFTGYQETQYF
>TRBJ2-3|-|-|TRBV18
TGTGCCAGCTCACCACCAGTAGGGAATGGGGCCACAGATACGCAGTATTTT
CASSPPVGNGATDTQYF
>TRBJ1-6|many|-|TRBV28
TGTGCCAGCAGTTTAAGGGACTATAATTCACCCCTCCACTTT
CASSLRDYNSPLHF
>TRBJ1-2|once|-|TRBV6-6
TGTGCCAGCAGGGTCAGGAGTCCGAGACGATACACCTTC
CASRVRSPRRYTF
>TRBJ2-7|-|-|TRBV5-4
TGTGCCAGCAGCTCGCAATCCGGCGAGCAGTACTTC
CASSSQSGEQYF
>TRBJ2-7|many|-|TRBV5-1
TGCGCCAGCAGCTTGGTCCCGTTTTACGAGCAGTACTTC
CASSLVPFYEQYF
>TRBJ2-1|many|-|TRBV6-1
TGTGCCGCCTTTCGAGGGGGGGGAAGGTACAATGAGCAGTTCTTC
CAAFRGGGRYNEQFF
>TRBJ2-7|many|TRBD1|TRBV12-3/TRBV12-4
TGTGCCAGCCAGATGCAGGGGGCTTCCTACGAGCAGTACTTC
CASQMQGASYEQYF
>TRBJ2-7|many|-|TRBV5-1
TGCGCCAGCAGCTATAACTACGAGCAGTACTTC
CASSYNYEQYF
>TRBJ1-5|-|TRBD1|TRBV7-2
TGTGCCAGCAGCCAGACAGGGGGCCTGAGCAATCAGCCCCAGCATTTT
CASSQTGGLSNQPQHF
>TRBJ2-5|many|-|TRBV12-3/TRBV12-4
TGTGCCAGCAGCTCATCCGAGACCCAGTACTTC
CASSSSETQYF
>TRBJ2-5|many|-|TRBV9
TGTGCCAGCAGCGTAGCGAGGGGGACCCAGTACTTC
CASSVARGTQYF
>TRBJ2-7|few|-|TRBV7-2
TGTGCCAGCAGCTTAACAGGGGGGGTCTACGAGCAGTACTTC
CASSLTGGVYEQYF
>TRBJ1-2|many|TRBD1|TRBV27
TGTGCCAGCAGCTCGACAGGGGGCGACTATGGCTACACCTTC
CASSSTGGDYGYTF
>TRBJ2-7|many|TRBD2|TRBV7-7
TGTGCTAGCAGCAGGGACTATGCCTACGAGCAGTACTTC
CASSRDYAYEQYF
>TRBJ2-1|few|-|TRBV11-2
TGTGCCAGCAGGGCCATGGGTGAGCAGTTCTTC
CASRAMGEQFF
>TRBJ1-1|many|-|TRBV20-1
TGCAGTGCCGAGGGGGGGCGAGGAGCTGAAGCTTTCTTT
CSAEGGRGAEAFF
>TRBJ1-1|few|-|TRBV7-9
TGTGCCAGCCGGGTATTTGACACTGAAGCTTTCTTT
CASRVFDTEAFF
>TRBJ2-2|many|TRBD2|TRBV18
TGTGCCAGCTCACCCGGACTAGCGGGGGGACGGAACACCGGGGAGCTGTTTTTT
CASSPGLAGGRNTGELFF
>TRBJ2-5|many|TRBD2|TRBV5-1
TGCGCCAGCCGGACTAGCGGGGGGGCCGAGGAGACCCAGTACTTC
CASRTSGGAEETQYF
>TRBJ1-5|many|TRBD1|TRBV12-3/TRBV12-4
TGTGCCAGCAGTTCAGGGGGCGGTCAGCCCCAGCATTTT
CASSSGGGQPQHF
>TRBJ1-1|many|-|TRBV29-1
TGCAGCGTTGTTTGGGGGAACGCTGAAGCTTTCTTT
CSVVWGNAEAFF
>TRBJ2-1|many|-|TRBV3-1
TGTGCCAGCAGCCAAGATTTTCGGCAGATAGCCTTC
CASSQDFRQIAF